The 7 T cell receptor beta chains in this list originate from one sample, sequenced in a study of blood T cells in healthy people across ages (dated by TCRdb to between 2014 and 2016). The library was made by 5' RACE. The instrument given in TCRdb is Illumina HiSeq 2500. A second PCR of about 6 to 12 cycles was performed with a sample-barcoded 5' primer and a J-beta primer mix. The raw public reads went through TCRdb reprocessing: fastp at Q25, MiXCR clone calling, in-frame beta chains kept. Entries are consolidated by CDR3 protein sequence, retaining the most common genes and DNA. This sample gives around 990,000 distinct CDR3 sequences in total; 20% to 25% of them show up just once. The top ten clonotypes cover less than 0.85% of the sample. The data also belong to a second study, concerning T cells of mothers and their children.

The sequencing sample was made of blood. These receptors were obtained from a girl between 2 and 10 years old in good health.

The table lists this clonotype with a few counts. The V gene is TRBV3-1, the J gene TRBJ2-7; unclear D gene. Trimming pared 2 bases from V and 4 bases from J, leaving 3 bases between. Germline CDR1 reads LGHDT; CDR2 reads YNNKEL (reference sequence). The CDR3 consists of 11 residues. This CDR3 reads CASSQQYEQYF. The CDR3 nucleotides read TGTGCCAGCAGCCAACAATACGAGCAGTACTTC.

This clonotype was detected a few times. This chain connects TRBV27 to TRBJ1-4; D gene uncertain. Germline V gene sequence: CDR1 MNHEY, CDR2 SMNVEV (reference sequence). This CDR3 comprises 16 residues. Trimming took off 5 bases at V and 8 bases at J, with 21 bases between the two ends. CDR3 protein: CASSLTYTVGREKLFF. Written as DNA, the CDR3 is TGTGCCAGCAGTCTCACCTATACAGTAGGGAGGGAAAAACTGTTTTTT.

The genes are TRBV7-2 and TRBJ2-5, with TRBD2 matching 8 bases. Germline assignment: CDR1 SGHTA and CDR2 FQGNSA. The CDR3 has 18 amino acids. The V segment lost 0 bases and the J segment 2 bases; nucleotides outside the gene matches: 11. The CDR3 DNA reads TGTGCCAGCAGCTTAGCGGACTTTGTGACTAGCGATCAAGAGACCCAGTACTTC. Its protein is CASSLADFVTSDQETQYF.

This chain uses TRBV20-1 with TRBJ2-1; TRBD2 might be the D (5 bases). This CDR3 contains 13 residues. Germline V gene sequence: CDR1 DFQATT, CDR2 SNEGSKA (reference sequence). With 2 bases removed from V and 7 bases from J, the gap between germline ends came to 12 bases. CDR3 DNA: TGCAGTGCTAGAAGAGGAGGTGTGAATGAGCAGTTCTTC. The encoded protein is CSARRGGVNEQFF.

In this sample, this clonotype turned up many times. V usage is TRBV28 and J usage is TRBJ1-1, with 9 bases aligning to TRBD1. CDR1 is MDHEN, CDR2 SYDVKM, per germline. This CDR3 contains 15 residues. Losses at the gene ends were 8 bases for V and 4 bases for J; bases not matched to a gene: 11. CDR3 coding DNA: TGTGCCAGCGGCCGGGACAGGGACATTTTCACTGAAGCTTTCTTT. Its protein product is CASGRDRDIFTEAFF.

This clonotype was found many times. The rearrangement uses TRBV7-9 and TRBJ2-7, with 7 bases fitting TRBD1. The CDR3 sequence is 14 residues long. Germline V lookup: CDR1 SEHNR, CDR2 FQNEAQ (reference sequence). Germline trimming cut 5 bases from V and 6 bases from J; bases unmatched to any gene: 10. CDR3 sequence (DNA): TGTGCCAGCAGCCCCGACAGGGATCGGCTCGAGCAGTACTTC. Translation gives CASSPDRDRLEQYF.

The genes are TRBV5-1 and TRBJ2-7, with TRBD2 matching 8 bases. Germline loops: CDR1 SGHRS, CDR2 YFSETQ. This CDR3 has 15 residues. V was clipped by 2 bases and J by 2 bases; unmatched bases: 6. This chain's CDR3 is CASSFGAGDTYEQYF. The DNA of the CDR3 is TGCGCCAGCAGCTTTGGAGCGGGGGACACCTACGAGCAGTACTTC.